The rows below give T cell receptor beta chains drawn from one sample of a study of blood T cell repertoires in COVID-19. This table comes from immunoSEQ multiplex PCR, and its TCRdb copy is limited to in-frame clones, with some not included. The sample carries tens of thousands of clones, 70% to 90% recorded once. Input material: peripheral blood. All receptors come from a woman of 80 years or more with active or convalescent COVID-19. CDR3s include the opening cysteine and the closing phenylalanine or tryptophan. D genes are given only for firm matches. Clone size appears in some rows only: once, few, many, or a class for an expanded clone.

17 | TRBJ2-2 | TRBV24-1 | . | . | CATSDFYGSWNTGELFF | TGTGCCACCAGTGATTTTTACGGGAGCTGGAACACCGGGGAGCTGTTTTTT
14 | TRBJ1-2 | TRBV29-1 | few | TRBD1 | CSVRGTGAFYGYTF | TGCAGCGTCAGGGGGACAGGGGCTTTCTATGGCTACACCTTC
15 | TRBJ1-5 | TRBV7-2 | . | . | CASSLSGFPNQPQHF | TGTGCCAGCAGCTTATCAGGTTTCCCCAATCAGCCCCAGCATTTT
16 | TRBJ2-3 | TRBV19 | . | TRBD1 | CASSISRAQGGDTQYF | TGTGCCAGTAGTATATCGCGGGCACAGGGGGGAGATACGCAGTATTTT
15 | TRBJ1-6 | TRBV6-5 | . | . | CASSPSEGSNSPLHF | TGTGCCAGCAGCCCCTCGGAGGGGAGTAATTCACCCCTCCACTTT
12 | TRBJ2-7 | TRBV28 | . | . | CASSRTLYEQYF | TGTGCCAGCAGTCGGACACTTTACGAGCAGTACTTC
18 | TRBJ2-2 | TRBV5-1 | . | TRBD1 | CASSLDRGLNFNAGELFF | TGCGCCAGCAGCTTGGACAGGGGGCTTAATTTTAACGCCGGGGAGCTGTTTTTT
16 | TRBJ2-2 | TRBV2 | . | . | CASRRGILVDTGELFF | TGTGCCAGCAGGCGAGGGATCCTGGTTGACACCGGGGAGCTGTTTTTT
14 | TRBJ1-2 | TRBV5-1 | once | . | CASSLAFASYGYTF | TGCGCCAGCAGCTTGGCCTTTGCTAGCTATGGCTACACCTTC
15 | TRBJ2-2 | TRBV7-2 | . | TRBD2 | CASSSLAGGTGELFF | TGTGCCAGCAGCTCGTTAGCGGGAGGCACCGGGGAGCTGTTTTTT
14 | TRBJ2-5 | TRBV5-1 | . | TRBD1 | CASGRQGGQETQYF | TGCGCCAGCGGTCGACAGGGGGGTCAAGAGACCCAGTACTTC
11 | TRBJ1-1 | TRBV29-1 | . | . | CSVVADRKAFF | TGCAGCGTGGTCGCCGACAGGAAGGCTTTCTTT
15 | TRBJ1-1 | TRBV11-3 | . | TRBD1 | CASSPTGTGVAEAFF | TGTGCCAGCAGCCCCACCGGGACAGGGGTCGCTGAAGCTTTCTTT
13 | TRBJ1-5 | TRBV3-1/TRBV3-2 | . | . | CASSMGPGQPQHF | TGTGCCAGCAGTATGGGCCCCGGTCAGCCCCAGCATTTT
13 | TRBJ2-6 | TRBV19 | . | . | CATISSGANVLTF | TGTGCCACCATTAGCTCTGGGGCCAACGTCCTGACTTTC
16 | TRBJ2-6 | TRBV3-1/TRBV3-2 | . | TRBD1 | CASSRGQGSGANVLTF | TGTGCCAGCAGCCGGGGACAGGGATCTGGGGCCAACGTCCTGACTTTC
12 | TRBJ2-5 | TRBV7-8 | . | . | CASSHGQETQYF | TGTGCCAGCAGCCACGGGCAAGAGACCCAGTACTTC
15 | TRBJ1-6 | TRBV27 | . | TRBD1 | CASSSPDRRNSPLHF | TGTGCCAGCAGTTCCCCGGACAGGAGAAATTCACCCCTCCACTTT
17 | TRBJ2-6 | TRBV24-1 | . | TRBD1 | CATSAAQGVAGANVLTF | TGTGCCACCAGTGCTGCGCAGGGGGTGGCTGGGGCCAACGTCCTGACTTTC
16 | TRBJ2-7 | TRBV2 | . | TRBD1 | CASTGTGIVGRYEQYF | TGTGCCAGCACCGGGACAGGGATAGTAGGGCGCTACGAGCAGTACTTC
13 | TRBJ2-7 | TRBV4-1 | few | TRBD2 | CASSQGLAYEQYF | TGCGCCAGCAGCCAAGGACTAGCTTACGAGCAGTACTTC
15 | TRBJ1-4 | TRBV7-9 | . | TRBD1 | CASSLAGQGLGKLFF | TGTGCCAGCAGCTTAGCGGGACAGGGGTTGGGAAAACTGTTTTTT
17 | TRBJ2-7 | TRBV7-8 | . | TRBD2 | CASSLFAGGPGSGEQYF | TGTGCCAGCAGCTTATTCGCGGGGGGGCCTGGTTCTGGCGAGCAGTACTTC
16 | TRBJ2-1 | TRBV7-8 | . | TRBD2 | CASSPGLAGGENEQFF | TGTGCCAGCAGCCCAGGACTAGCGGGAGGAGAGAATGAGCAGTTCTTC
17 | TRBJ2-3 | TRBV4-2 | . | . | CASSQGRTARSTDTQYF | TGTGCCAGCAGCCAAGGTAGGACTGCACGAAGCACAGATACGCAGTATTTT
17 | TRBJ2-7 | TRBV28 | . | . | CASSLSEGGGNSYEQYF | TGTGCCAGCAGTTTATCGGAGGGGGGGGGAAACTCCTACGAGCAGTACTTC
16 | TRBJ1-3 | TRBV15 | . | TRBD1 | CATSRGDRGSGNTIYF | TGTGCCACCAGCAGAGGGGACAGGGGTTCTGGAAACACCATATATTTT
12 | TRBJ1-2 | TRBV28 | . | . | CASSLEVNGYTF | TGTGCCAGCAGTTTGGAGGTTAATGGCTACACCTTC
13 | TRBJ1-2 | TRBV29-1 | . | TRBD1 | CSVGQGANYGYTF | TGCAGCGTTGGACAGGGGGCTAACTATGGCTACACCTTC
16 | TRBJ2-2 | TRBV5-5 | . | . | CASSLAPRGYTGELFF | TGTGCCAGCAGCTTGGCTCCCAGGGGCTACACCGGGGAGCTGTTTTTT
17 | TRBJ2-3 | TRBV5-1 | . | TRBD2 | CASSFGLAGGRADTQYF | TGCGCCAGCAGCTTCGGACTAGCGGGAGGGCGGGCAGATACGCAGTATTTT
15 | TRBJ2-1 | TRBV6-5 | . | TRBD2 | CASSYLAEKGDEQFF | TGTGCCAGCAGTTACCTAGCGGAGAAAGGGGATGAGCAGTTCTTC
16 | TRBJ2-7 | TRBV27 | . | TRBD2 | CASTSGTSGRGHEQYF | TGTGCCAGCACCTCTGGGACTAGCGGGAGGGGCCACGAGCAGTACTTC
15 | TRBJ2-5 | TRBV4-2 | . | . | CASSQDRRIQETQYF | TGTGCCAGCAGCCAAGATCGGAGGATTCAAGAGACCCAGTACTTC
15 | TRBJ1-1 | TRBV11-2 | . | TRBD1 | CASSPSGTVNTEAFF | TGTGCCAGCAGCCCGTCCGGGACAGTGAACACTGAAGCTTTCTTT
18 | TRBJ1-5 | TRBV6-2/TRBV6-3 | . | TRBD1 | CASSSTLNRGRLNQPQHF | TGTGCCAGCAGTTCCACTTTAAACAGGGGCCGACTCAATCAGCCCCAGCATTTT
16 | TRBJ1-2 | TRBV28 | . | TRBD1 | CASSLGPGQVYYGYTF | TGTGCCAGCAGTTTAGGTCCGGGACAGGTTTACTATGGCTACACCTTC
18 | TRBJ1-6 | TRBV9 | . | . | CASSVGATPEGYNSPLHF | TGTGCCAGCAGCGTAGGGGCGACCCCGGAGGGCTATAATTCACCCCTCCACTTT